A few counts support the clone carrying this T cell receptor beta chain. This entry comes from a study of blood T cell repertoires in COVID-19. Looking at the study overall: Acute and convalescent COVID-19 specimens originated in the United States, Italy and Spain. T cells, B-cell-depleted T cells, or PBMCs supplied cDNA or gDNA.

This CDR3 spans 15 amino acids. Germline CDR1 LGHNA, CDR2 YSLEER. V shed 4 bases and J shed 6 bases, with 13 bases lying between them. Authors' data handling: Counts of nucleated cells, estimated from reference gene primer amplification, were obtained. Profiling relied on immunoSEQ multiplex PCR, and the TCRdb table lists in-frame clones only, not all of them. V, J and clone size are those of that table, while D and trimming were read from the DNA. The sample holds around 300,000 clones, 87% seen once. What was sequenced was peripheral blood. This chain uses TRBV4-3 with TRBJ1-6; maybe TRBD1 (6 bases). The source is a man over 45 with active or convalescent COVID-19. CDR3 loop: CASSLVLRGNSPLHF. Here the CDR3 DNA reads TGCGCCAGCAGCCTCGTTCTCAGGGGTAATTCACCCCTCCACTTT.